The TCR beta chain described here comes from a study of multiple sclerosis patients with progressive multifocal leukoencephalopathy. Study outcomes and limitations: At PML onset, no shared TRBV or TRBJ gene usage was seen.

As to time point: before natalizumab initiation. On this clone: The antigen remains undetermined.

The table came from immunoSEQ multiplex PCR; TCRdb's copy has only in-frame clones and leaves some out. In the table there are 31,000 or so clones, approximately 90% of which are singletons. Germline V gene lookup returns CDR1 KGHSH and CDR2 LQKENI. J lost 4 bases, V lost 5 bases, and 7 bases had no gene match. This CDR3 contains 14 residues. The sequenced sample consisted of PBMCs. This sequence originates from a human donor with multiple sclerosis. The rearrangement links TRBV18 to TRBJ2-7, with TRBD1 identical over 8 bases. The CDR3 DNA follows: TGTGCCAGCTCAACCGGGACAGGATTGTACGAGCAGTACTTC. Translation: CASSTGTGLYEQYF.